These 28 T cell receptor beta chains were all obtained from the same sample, sequenced in a study of blood T cell repertoires in COVID-19. Clones were sequenced by immunoSEQ multiplex PCR, and TCRdb holds only the in-frame ones, with some missing. The repertoire holds 290,000 or so clones, with approximately 86% as singletons. Sequenced material: PBMCs or T cells enriched from blood (not recorded which). The receptor source for this set is a woman in her late teens or twenties who had recovered from COVID-19.

V is TRBV7-2 and J is TRBJ2-7; TRBD1 matches at 11 bases. Unmatched junction bases numbered 6, after V lost 4 bases and J lost 4 bases. The CDR3 runs to 15 residues. Germline CDR1 is SGHTA and CDR2 is FQGNSA. The CDR3 DNA reads as TGTGCCAGCAGCTCCTCCGGGACAGGGGGGTACGAGCAGTACTTC. Protein: CASSSSGTGGYEQYF.

This clone turned up a few times. J is TRBJ2-1 and V is TRBV7-2; perhaps TRBD2 as D (6 bases). V dropped 1 base and J dropped 9 bases, with 22 bases sitting between them. Germline loops: CDR1 SGHTA, CDR2 FQGNSA. The CDR3 covers 17 residues. This CDR3 is CASSLVTSGVVLFEQFF. The CDR3, as DNA: TGTGCCAGCAGCTTAGTGACTTCGGGGGTAGTATTGTTTGAGCAGTTCTTC.

The rearrangement uses TRBV7-8 and TRBJ1-2; weak D call: TRBD1 (5 bases). There are 15 residues in the CDR3. The germline gives CDR1 SGHVS, CDR2 FQNEAQ. Trimming shortened V by 3 bases and J by 5 bases, and 16 bases separated the two germline ends. The DNA for the CDR3 is TGTGCCAGCAGCTTGGGGGGACTTAAGTCATATGGCTACACCTTC. Translation: CASSLGGLKSYGYTF.

The chain carries TRBV2 and TRBJ2-5; D might be TRBD1 (6 bases). Per germline, CDR1 SNHLY and CDR2 FYNNEI. Trimming left V 6 bases short and J 7 bases short, with 15 bases between. CDR3 size: 13 residues. The chain's CDR3 is CASRLTGYGTQYF. The CDR3 DNA is TGTGCCAGCAGGTTGACAGGTTATGGGACCCAGTACTTC.

This rearrangement joins TRBV7-2 to TRBJ2-5; TRBD1 matches at 11 bases. CDR1 and CDR2 (germline): SGHTA, FQGNSA. J was trimmed by 5 bases and V by 4 bases; bases with no gene match: 6. The CDR3 length is 15 residues. CDR3 coding DNA: TGTGCCAGCAGCTCTCGGACAGGGGGCGTGGAGACCCAGTACTTC. Translated: CASSSRTGGVETQYF.

The rearrangement uses TRBV3-1 (or the pseudogene TRBV3-2) and TRBJ1-6, with unresolved D. Looked up from germline, CDR1 is LGHDT and CDR2 is YNNKEL (reference sequence). The CDR3 contains 15 residues. V lost 1 base and J lost 5, with 9 bases in between. The CDR3 region has the DNA TGTGCCAGCAGCCAAGTATATGGAGATAATTCACCCCTCCACTTT. This sequence encodes CASSQVYGDNSPLHF.

The gene calls are TRBV30 and TRBJ2-7; D gene ambiguous. The V gene's germline CDR1 is GTSNPN and CDR2 SVGIG (reference sequence). The length of the CDR3 is 12 residues. The V and J ends lost 2 bases and 4 bases respectively, with 9 bases between them. CDR3 amino acids: CAWSISQYEQYF. The CDR3 DNA reads TGTGCCTGGAGTATCAGTCAGTACGAGCAGTACTTC.

This chain links TRBV19 with TRBJ2-2; 10 bases agree with TRBD1. This CDR3 region has 15 residues. V gave up 4 bases and J gave up 6 bases; unmatched junction bases: 5. Germline V gene sequence: CDR1 LNHDA, CDR2 SQIVND (reference sequence). This CDR3 reads CASSRTGGRAGELFF. The CDR3 coding sequence is TGTGCCAGTAGTAGGACAGGGGGTAGGGCCGGGGAGCTGTTTTTT.

This sequence joins TRBV7-9 and TRBJ1-1; 8 bases fit TRBD1. The CDR3 totals 15 residues. Per germline, CDR1 SEHNR and CDR2 FQNEAQ (reference sequence). Losses at the gene ends were 5 bases for V and 0 bases for J; bases not matched to a gene: 5. The CDR3 loop is CASSTRTGLNTEAFF. As DNA, the CDR3 is TGTGCCAGCAGCACCAGGACAGGGCTGAACACTGAAGCTTTCTTT.

This chain uses TRBV27 with TRBJ1-5; TRBD1 aligns across 9 bases. The germline V gene encodes CDR1 MNHEY and CDR2 SMNVEV (reference sequence). The trim removed 4 bases at V and 6 bases at J, leaving 7 bases unmatched. CDR3 length equals 15 residues. CDR3: CASSSTGTGIQPQHF. CDR3 nucleotide sequence: TGTGCCAGCAGTTCCACCGGGACAGGGATTCAGCCCCAGCATTTT.

The chain joins TRBV30 to TRBJ1-5, with 9 bases fitting TRBD1. Germline values: CDR1 GTSNPN, CDR2 SVGIG (reference sequence). The V gene end was trimmed by 2 bases and the J gene end by 6 bases; junction bases not matched to a gene: 8. The length of the CDR3 is 15 residues. Here the CDR3 reads CAWSTGTGNFQPQHF. The CDR3 coding sequence is TGTGCCTGGAGTACTGGGACAGGGAATTTTCAGCCCCAGCATTTT.

The rearrangement uses TRBV29-1 and TRBJ2-7; possible D gene TRBD1, 5 bases. The germline V gene encodes CDR1 SQVTM and CDR2 ANQGSEA. Trimming removed 7 bases at V and 3 bases at J, with 10 bases between. CDR3 size: 11 residues. CDR3 sequence: CSAGAVYEQYF. CDR3 nucleotide sequence: TGCAGCGCTGGGGCAGTCTACGAGCAGTACTTC.

V gene TRBV24-1 combines with J gene TRBJ1-6; no firm D call. Per germline, CDR1 KGHDR and CDR2 SFDVKD. The CDR3 is 10 amino acids. Trimming took off 6 bases at V and 9 bases at J, with 2 bases between the two ends. The CDR3 coding sequence is TGTGCCACCAGTCTTTCACCCCTCCACTTT. Its translation is CATSLSPLHF.

The rearrangement uses TRBV4-1 and TRBJ2-7; D is perhaps TRBD1 (5 bases). Germline CDR1 and CDR2: MGHRA and YSYEKL. This CDR3 comprises 16 residues. Trimming shortened V by 0 bases and J by 2 bases, and 14 bases separated the two germline ends. The CDR3 reads CASSQESAGRTYEQYF. In nucleotides, the CDR3 is TGCGCCAGCAGCCAAGAGTCGGCAGGGCGGACCTACGAGCAGTACTTC.

The genes are TRBV7-9 and TRBJ2-7; D perhaps matches TRBD1 (6 bases). V dropped 3 bases and J dropped 6 bases, with 15 bases sitting between them. Per the germline V gene, CDR1 is SEHNR and CDR2 is FQNEAQ (reference sequence). CDR3 length: 14 residues. The CDR3 is CASSLGADVGEQYF. The CDR3 nucleotides are TGTGCCAGCAGCTTGGGGGCCGACGTTGGCGAGCAGTACTTC. Full variable domain (missing parts from reference TRBV7-9 and TRBJ2-7): DTGVSQNPRHKITKRGQNVTFRCDPISEHNRLYWYRQTLGQGPEFLTYFQNEAQLEKSRLLSDRFSAERPKGSFSTLEIQRTEQGDSAMYLCASSLGADVGEQYFGPGTRLTVT.

This clone was counted between two and nine times. For the CDR3, the DNA is TGTGCCATCAGTGGAACAGGGATGTCCACTGAAGCTTTCTTT. Protein sequence: CAISGTGMSTEAFF. This chain connects TRBV10-3 to TRBJ1-1; TRBD1 is a possible D gene (6 bases). Germline loops: CDR1 ENHRY, CDR2 SYGVKD. The CDR3 has 14 amino acids. V lost 4 bases and J 4 bases, leaving 13 bases between the germline ends.

The CDR3, as DNA: TGTGCCAGCAGCCAAGATGCGACAGGCAATCAGCCCCAGCATTTT. Translated: CASSQDATGNQPQHF. The chain employs TRBV3-1 (or the pseudogene TRBV3-2) and TRBJ1-5; tentative D call: TRBD1 (5 bases). Germline CDR1 reads LGHDT; CDR2 reads YNNKEL (reference sequence). Trimming took 0 bases from V and 2 from J, leaving 8 bases between them. This CDR3 region has 15 residues.

The rearrangement links TRBV7-2 to TRBJ2-5, with 14 bases fitting TRBD2. The V gene's germline CDR1 is SGHTA and CDR2 FQGNSA. This CDR3 comprises 17 residues. Trimming removed 6 bases from V and 5 bases from J; junction bases left unmatched: 11. DNA for the CDR3: TGTGCCAGCAGGAAACCGGGACTAGCGGGGGTTCGGGAGACCCAGTACTTC. This gives the protein CASRKPGLAGVRETQYF.

This clone was detected only a few times. The chain couples TRBV27 to TRBJ2-7, with 12 bases aligning to TRBD2. The CDR3 covers 15 residues. Trimming cost V 10 bases and J 2 bases; bases outside gene matches: 9. Germline values: CDR1 MNHEY, CDR2 SMNVEV (reference sequence). DNA for the CDR3: TGTGCCACCATTTCGACTAGCGGGAGTCCCTACGAGCAGTACTTC. Translating it yields CATISTSGSPYEQYF.

The rearrangement joins TRBV2 to TRBJ2-1; 7 bases align to TRBD2. The CDR3 spans 15 residues. CDR1 SNHLY and CDR2 FYNNEI come from the germline V gene. Losses at the gene ends were 4 bases for V and 2 bases for J; bases not matched to a gene: 5. In nucleotides, the CDR3 is TGTGCCAGCAGTGTTGTAGCGGGCCCCTACAATGAGCAGTTCTTC. It specifies CASSVVAGPYNEQFF.

V usage is TRBV5-1 and J usage is TRBJ2-5; the match to TRBD2 covers 7 bases. CDR1 is SGHRS and CDR2 is YFSETQ in the germline V gene. Germline trimming cut 6 bases from V and 0 bases from J; bases unmatched to any gene: 2. The CDR3 contains 13 residues. For the CDR3, the DNA is TGCGCCAGCAAAGCGGGGCACCAAGAGACCCAGTACTTC. Amino acid sequence: CASKAGHQETQYF. The full variable domain, rest sourced from reference TRBV5-1 and TRBJ2-5, is KAGVTQTPRYLIKTRGQQVTLSCSPISGHRSVSWYQQTPGQGLQFLFEYFSETQRNKGNFPGRFSGRQFSNSRSEMNVSTLELGDSALYLCASKAGHQETQYFGPGTRLLVL.

The chain uses TRBV4-1 and TRBJ2-1; 11 bases match TRBD2. Germline values: CDR1 MGHRA, CDR2 YSYEKL. V trimming: 4 bases; J trimming: 12 bases; junction bases outside the gene matches: 5. The CDR3 is made up of 13 amino acids. Here the CDR3 DNA reads TGCGCCAGCAGCCTACCCGGGACTAGCGGGCAGTTCTTC. Protein product: CASSLPGTSGQFF.

The V gene is TRBV9, the J gene TRBJ2-3; 7 positions agree with TRBD1. Germline assignment: CDR1 SGDLS and CDR2 YYNGEE. The CDR3 contains 15 residues. J was trimmed by 5 bases and V by 0 bases; bases with no gene match: 6. The CDR3, as DNA: TGTGCCAGCAGCGTAGACGAGGGGGCAGTAGATACGCAGTATTTT. This translates into CASSVDEGAVDTQYF.

The gene calls are TRBV4-3 and TRBJ1-2; 7 nucleotides line up with TRBD1. V lost 1 base and J lost 0; bases outside the gene matches: 2. This CDR3 spans 15 amino acids. Germline lookup yields CDR1 LGHNA and CDR2 YSLEER. The CDR3 region has the DNA TGCGCCAGCAGCCAAGGGACAGGTTCTAACTATGGCTACACCTTC. This gives the protein CASSQGTGSNYGYTF.

The chain is built from TRBV19 and TRBJ2-5; perhaps TRBD1 as D (6 bases). The CDR3 length is 15 residues. CDR1 and CDR2 (germline): LNHDA, SQIVND (reference sequence). Trimming stripped 3 bases from V and 1 base from J, with 12 bases between. Written as DNA, the CDR3 is TGTGCCAGTAGTATTTTTCGGACAGTCCAAGAGACCCAGTACTTC. Translated: CASSIFRTVQETQYF.

The chain combines TRBV5-6 with TRBJ1-2, with D unclear. Trimming removed 4 bases at V and 4 bases at J, with 17 bases between. CDR1 is SGHDT, CDR2 YYEEEE, per germline. The CDR3 length is 15 residues. For the CDR3, the DNA is TGTGCCAGCAGCGGCCGGGGATCCCGGTCCTATGGCTACACCTTC. Protein sequence: CASSGRGSRSYGYTF.

The chain joins TRBV2 to TRBJ1-3, with 7 bases identical to TRBD1. V shed 9 bases and J 3 bases; nucleotides not matched to a gene: 5. The CDR3 loop spans 13 amino acids. CDR1 is SNHLY, CDR2 FYNNEI, per germline. The CDR3 DNA is TGTGCCAGTTCACAGGGGTATGGAAACACCATATATTTT. Its translation is CASSQGYGNTIYF. The complete variable domain, with remaining parts taken from reference TRBV2 and TRBJ1-3, reads EPEVTQTPSHQVTQMGQEVILRCVPISNHLYFYWYRQILGQKVEFLVSFYNNEISEKSEIFDDQFSVERPDGSNFTLKIRSTKLEDSAMYFCASSQGYGNTIYFGEGSWLTVV.

The CDR3 spells CASSLMAGETGELFF. In DNA form, the CDR3 reads TGTGCCAGCAGCTTAATGGCGGGAGAGACCGGGGAGCTGTTTTTT. The rearrangement links TRBV7-2 to TRBJ2-2, with 7 bases lining up with TRBD2. V lost 2 bases, J lost 5 bases, and 5 bases stayed unmatched. Germline CDR1 and CDR2: SGHTA and FQGNSA. This CDR3 is 15 amino acids long.